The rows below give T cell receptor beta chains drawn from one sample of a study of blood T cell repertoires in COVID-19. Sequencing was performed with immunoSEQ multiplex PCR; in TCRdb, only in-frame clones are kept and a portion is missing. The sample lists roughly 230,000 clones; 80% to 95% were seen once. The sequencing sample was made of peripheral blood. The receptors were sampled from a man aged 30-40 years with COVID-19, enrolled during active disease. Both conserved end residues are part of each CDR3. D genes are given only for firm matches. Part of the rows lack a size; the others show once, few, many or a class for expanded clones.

CDR3aa: CASSEYSGGNTDTQYF
CDR3nt: TGTGCCAGCAGTGAATATAGCGGGGGGAACACAGATACGCAGTATTTT
j_gene: TRBJ2-3
d_gene: TRBD2
v_gene: TRBV2
abundance: NA

CDR3aa: CASRWDSHSPLHF
CDR3nt: TGTGCCAGCAGATGGGACAGCCACTCACCCCTCCACTTT
j_gene: TRBJ1-6
d_gene: TRBD1
v_gene: TRBV6-5
abundance: NA

CDR3aa: CASSQSGYGTEAFF
CDR3nt: TGCGCCAGCAGCCAATCAGGGTACGGCACTGAAGCTTTCTTT
j_gene: TRBJ1-1
d_gene: NA
v_gene: TRBV4-1
abundance: NA

CDR3aa: CASSLPDRGHGYTF
CDR3nt: TGTGCCAGCAGTTTGCCCGACAGGGGCCATGGCTACACCTTC
j_gene: TRBJ1-2
d_gene: TRBD1
v_gene: TRBV28
abundance: NA

CDR3aa: CASSLDNPLWRAGNTIYF
CDR3nt: TGTGCCAGCAGCTTAGATAACCCCCTTTGGAGAGCTGGAAACACCATATATTTT
j_gene: TRBJ1-3
d_gene: NA
v_gene: TRBV11-2
abundance: NA

CDR3aa: CASSYLSRVTNYGYTF
CDR3nt: TGTGCCAGCAGTTACCTTAGCAGGGTAACCAACTATGGCTACACCTTC
j_gene: TRBJ1-2
d_gene: NA
v_gene: TRBV6-5
abundance: NA

CDR3aa: CASSGAGGYGYTF
CDR3nt: TGTGCCAGTAGTGGTGCGGGTGGCTATGGCTACACCTTC
j_gene: TRBJ1-2
d_gene: NA
v_gene: TRBV19
abundance: NA

CDR3aa: CASSDLGQGLYEQYF
CDR3nt: TGTGCCAGCAGCGACCTGGGACAGGGGCTCTACGAGCAGTACTTC
j_gene: TRBJ2-7
d_gene: TRBD1
v_gene: TRBV11-2
abundance: once

CDR3aa: CASSLSGYGYTF
CDR3nt: TGTGCCAGCAGCTTATCAGGGTATGGCTACACCTTC
j_gene: TRBJ1-2
d_gene: NA
v_gene: TRBV11-1
abundance: NA

CDR3aa: CASSLIRGGRDFTDTQYF
CDR3nt: TGTGCCAGCAGCTTAATCCGCGGGGGGCGGGACTTTACAGATACGCAGTATTTT
j_gene: TRBJ2-3
d_gene: TRBD2
v_gene: TRBV7-3
abundance: NA

CDR3aa: CASSYSPGINSPLHF
CDR3nt: TGTGCCAGCAGTTACTCGCCAGGTATCAATTCACCCCTCCACTTT
j_gene: TRBJ1-6
d_gene: NA
v_gene: TRBV6-6
abundance: NA

CDR3aa: CASSPSRESGNTIYF
CDR3nt: TGTGCCAGCTCACCTTCGAGGGAATCTGGAAACACCATATATTTT
j_gene: TRBJ1-3
d_gene: NA
v_gene: TRBV18
abundance: NA

CDR3aa: CASSSTAGNTIYF
CDR3nt: TGTGCCAGCAGCTCCACGGCTGGAAACACCATATATTTT
j_gene: TRBJ1-3
d_gene: NA
v_gene: TRBV7-3
abundance: NA

CDR3aa: CASIQAYLNYGYTF
CDR3nt: TGTGCCAGCATCCAGGCATACCTAAATTATGGCTACACCTTC
j_gene: TRBJ1-2
d_gene: NA
v_gene: TRBV2
abundance: NA

CDR3aa: CASSDAGVYEQFF
CDR3nt: TGTGCCAGCAGCGACGCAGGGGTCTATGAGCAGTTCTTC
j_gene: TRBJ2-1
d_gene: NA
v_gene: TRBV9
abundance: once

CDR3aa: CASSIQGQGGYTF
CDR3nt: TGTGCCAGCAGCATCCAGGGGCAGGGTGGCTACACCTTC
j_gene: TRBJ1-2
d_gene: NA
v_gene: TRBV5-5
abundance: NA

CDR3aa: CASSLAAAQETQYF
CDR3nt: TGTGCCAGCAGCTTAGCGGCGGCCCAAGAGACCCAGTACTTC
j_gene: TRBJ2-5
d_gene: NA
v_gene: TRBV7-2
abundance: NA

CDR3aa: CASSLFGGGAENEQFF
CDR3nt: TGCGCCAGCAGCTTGTTCGGCGGGGGGGCGGAGAATGAGCAGTTCTTC
j_gene: TRBJ2-1
d_gene: TRBD2
v_gene: TRBV5-1
abundance: NA

CDR3aa: CASSEARRGGRYGYTF
CDR3nt: TGTGCCAGCAGTGAAGCGCGGAGGGGGGGCCGCTATGGCTACACCTTC
j_gene: TRBJ1-2
d_gene: NA
v_gene: TRBV6-1
abundance: NA

CDR3aa: CASSPTGDYGYTF
CDR3nt: TGTGCCAGCAGCCCAACAGGGGACTATGGCTACACCTTC
j_gene: TRBJ1-2
d_gene: TRBD1
v_gene: TRBV6-5
abundance: NA

CDR3aa: CASSSLDQETQYF
CDR3nt: TGTGCCAGCAGTTCACTAGACCAAGAGACCCAGTACTTC
j_gene: TRBJ2-5
d_gene: NA
v_gene: TRBV12-3/TRBV12-4
abundance: once

CDR3aa: CASSPPSQDVNYGYTF
CDR3nt: TGTGCCAGCTCACCACCGTCCCAGGATGTTAACTATGGCTACACCTTC
j_gene: TRBJ1-2
d_gene: NA
v_gene: TRBV18
abundance: NA

CDR3aa: CASDGTGGAQQPQHF
CDR3nt: TGTGCCAGCGATGGGACAGGGGGCGCGCAACAGCCCCAGCATTTT
j_gene: TRBJ1-5
d_gene: TRBD1
v_gene: TRBV2
abundance: NA

CDR3aa: CASSLDYAGARYNEQFF
CDR3nt: TGTGCCAGCAGCTTAGATTATGCAGGGGCTAGGTACAATGAGCAGTTCTTC
j_gene: TRBJ2-1
d_gene: NA
v_gene: TRBV11-3
abundance: once

CDR3aa: CASSPDRGRNQPQHF
CDR3nt: TGTGCCAGCAGCCCCGACAGGGGACGAAATCAGCCCCAGCATTTT
j_gene: TRBJ1-5
d_gene: TRBD1
v_gene: TRBV6-5
abundance: NA

CDR3aa: CASSDRVDQPQHF
CDR3nt: TGTGCCAGCAGTGACAGGGTTGATCAGCCCCAGCATTTT
j_gene: TRBJ1-5
d_gene: NA
v_gene: TRBV6-1
abundance: NA

CDR3aa: CASSFSRGSYEQYF
CDR3nt: TGTGCCAGCAGTTTTAGCAGGGGCTCCTACGAGCAGTACTTC
j_gene: TRBJ2-7
d_gene: NA
v_gene: TRBV27
abundance: NA

CDR3aa: CASSPQRQGSNQPQHF
CDR3nt: TGTGCCAGTAGTCCCCAGAGACAGGGTAGCAATCAGCCCCAGCATTTT
j_gene: TRBJ1-5
d_gene: TRBD1
v_gene: TRBV19
abundance: NA

CDR3aa: CAISLGTANGYTF
CDR3nt: TGTGCCATCAGCCTCGGGACAGCGAATGGCTACACCTTC
j_gene: TRBJ1-2
d_gene: TRBD1
v_gene: TRBV10-3
abundance: NA

CDR3aa: CASSHRVDTEAFF
CDR3nt: TGTGCCAGCAGCCACAGGGTCGACACTGAAGCTTTCTTT
j_gene: TRBJ1-1
d_gene: NA
v_gene: TRBV28
abundance: NA

CDR3aa: CASSLQGPVNGNTIYF
CDR3nt: TGTGCCAGCAGTTTACAGGGGCCAGTTAATGGAAACACCATATATTTT
j_gene: TRBJ1-3
d_gene: TRBD1
v_gene: TRBV2
abundance: NA

CDR3aa: CASSLGQGLNTEAFF
CDR3nt: TGCGCCAGCAGCCTGGGCCAGGGTTTAAACACTGAAGCTTTCTTT
j_gene: TRBJ1-1
d_gene: NA
v_gene: TRBV5-1
abundance: NA

CDR3aa: CASSFYRGTNYGYTF
CDR3nt: TGTGCCAGCAGTTTCTACAGGGGGACTAACTATGGCTACACCTTC
j_gene: TRBJ1-2
d_gene: TRBD1
v_gene: TRBV6-5
abundance: NA

CDR3aa: CASSLKGPSRSFLYNSPLHF
CDR3nt: TGTGCCAGCAGTCTCAAGGGGCCGAGCAGGTCGTTTCTGTATAATTCACCCCTCCACTTT
j_gene: TRBJ1-6
d_gene: NA
v_gene: TRBV3-1/TRBV3-2
abundance: NA

CDR3aa: CASSLDISEKLFF
CDR3nt: TGTGCCAGCAGCTTAGATATTTCGGAAAAACTGTTTTTT
j_gene: TRBJ1-4
d_gene: NA
v_gene: TRBV11-2
abundance: NA

CDR3aa: CASSLQGPDTEAFF
CDR3nt: TGTGCCAGCAGTTTACAGGGGCCTGACACTGAAGCTTTCTTT
j_gene: TRBJ1-1
d_gene: NA
v_gene: TRBV27
abundance: NA

CDR3aa: CASRPQGWAEKLFF
CDR3nt: TGTGCCAGTAGGCCACAGGGATGGGCTGAAAAACTGTTTTTT
j_gene: TRBJ1-4
d_gene: NA
v_gene: TRBV19
abundance: NA

CDR3aa: CASKEPTATAYEQYF
CDR3nt: TGTGCCAGCAAGGAACCGACAGCTACTGCCTACGAGCAGTACTTC
j_gene: TRBJ2-7
d_gene: NA
v_gene: TRBV2
abundance: few

CDR3aa: CASGRTFMNTEAFF
CDR3nt: TGTGCTAGTGGTAGGACTTTTATGAACACTGAAGCTTTCTTT
j_gene: TRBJ1-1
d_gene: NA
v_gene: TRBV12-5
abundance: NA

CDR3aa: CASAGQGVLPYEQYF
CDR3nt: TGTGCCAGCGCCGGACAGGGAGTCTTGCCCTACGAGCAGTACTTC
j_gene: TRBJ2-7
d_gene: TRBD1
v_gene: TRBV6-5
abundance: NA

CDR3aa: CASSTPGSLYGYTF
CDR3nt: TGTGCCAGCAGTACTCCGGGATCCCTTTATGGCTACACCTTC
j_gene: TRBJ1-2
d_gene: NA
v_gene: TRBV6-5
abundance: once

CDR3aa: CTSSQGGRSARGLSTDTQYF
CDR3nt: TGCACCAGCAGCCAAGGGGGGCGGAGTGCGCGGGGGTTGAGCACAGATACGCAGTATTTT
j_gene: TRBJ2-3
d_gene: NA
v_gene: TRBV1
abundance: NA

CDR3aa: CASSSGRTGISYEQYF
CDR3nt: TGTGCCAGCAGCTCGGGAAGGACAGGGATCAGCTACGAGCAGTACTTC
j_gene: TRBJ2-7
d_gene: TRBD1
v_gene: TRBV5-6
abundance: NA

CDR3aa: CASSEEGENYGYTF
CDR3nt: TGTGCCAGCAGTGAAGAGGGGGAGAACTATGGCTACACCTTC
j_gene: TRBJ1-2
d_gene: NA
v_gene: TRBV2
abundance: NA

CDR3aa: CASSLIQGLVTEAFF
CDR3nt: TGTGCCAGTAGTTTAATACAGGGGTTGGTCACTGAAGCTTTCTTT
j_gene: TRBJ1-1
d_gene: TRBD1
v_gene: TRBV19
abundance: few

CDR3aa: CASSYSSQPNTGELFF
CDR3nt: TGTGCCAGCAGTTACTCTAGTCAACCGAACACCGGGGAGCTGTTTTTT
j_gene: TRBJ2-2
d_gene: NA
v_gene: TRBV6-2/TRBV6-3
abundance: NA

CDR3aa: CAISGRYNEQFF
CDR3nt: TGTGCCATCAGTGGCAGGTACAATGAGCAGTTCTTC
j_gene: TRBJ2-1
d_gene: NA
v_gene: TRBV10-3
abundance: NA

CDR3aa: CASSSGTTLPNTQYF
CDR3nt: TGCGCCAGCAGTTCCGGGACTACCCTCCCAAATACGCAGTATTTT
j_gene: TRBJ2-3
d_gene: TRBD2
v_gene: TRBV10-2
abundance: NA

CDR3aa: CAISGSGGDNQPQHF
CDR3nt: TGTGCCATCAGTGGGTCAGGGGGGGATAATCAGCCCCAGCATTTT
j_gene: TRBJ1-5
d_gene: TRBD1
v_gene: TRBV10-3
abundance: NA

CDR3aa: CASSDRGSNQPQHF
CDR3nt: TGTGCCAGCAGTGACAGGGGTAGCAATCAGCCCCAGCATTTT
j_gene: TRBJ1-5
d_gene: NA
v_gene: TRBV6-1
abundance: NA

CDR3aa: CASSSTSGQGIFGYTF
CDR3nt: TGTGCCAGCAGCTCAACATCGGGACAGGGAATATTTGGCTACACCTTC
j_gene: TRBJ1-2
d_gene: TRBD1
v_gene: TRBV7-2
abundance: NA

CDR3aa: CSARRLQGEGPEAFF
CDR3nt: TGCAGCGCCCGAAGATTACAGGGTGAGGGACCTGAAGCTTTCTTT
j_gene: TRBJ1-1
d_gene: NA
v_gene: TRBV29-1
abundance: NA

CDR3aa: CATSDSQGRGYTF
CDR3nt: TGTGCCACCAGTGATTCCCAGGGGCGAGGCTACACCTTC
j_gene: TRBJ1-2
d_gene: NA
v_gene: TRBV24-1
abundance: NA

CDR3aa: CASSLTGTGGYTF
CDR3nt: TGTGCCAGCAGTTTAACGGGAACGGGTGGCTACACCTTC
j_gene: TRBJ1-2
d_gene: NA
v_gene: TRBV12-3/TRBV12-4
abundance: NA

CDR3aa: CASSQPGTGEGAQYF
CDR3nt: TGTGCCAGCAGCCAACCAGGGACGGGTGAGGGGGCCCAGTACTTC
j_gene: TRBJ2-5
d_gene: NA
v_gene: TRBV4-2
abundance: NA